This is a list of T cell receptor beta chains from one sample in a study of blood T cell repertoires in COVID-19. The assay was immunoSEQ multiplex PCR, and TCRdb's table has in-frame clones only and misses some. The profile shows 150,000 to 200,000 clones, 80% to 90% of them singletons. What was sequenced was peripheral blood. These receptors originate from a man in his fifties or sixties with acute or convalescent COVID-19. Each CDR3 is given with its conserved first and last residue. D genes are given only for firm matches. Only some rows state a clone size, as once, few, many or a class for expanded clones.

TRBV9,NA,TRBJ2-7,NA,TGTGCCAGCAGCGTAGGGTCTAGCTTACCCTACGAGCAGTACTTC,CASSVGSSLPYEQYF
TRBV6-5,NA,TRBJ1-2,NA,TGTGCCAGCAGTTACAGCGGCGGCAACTATGGCTACACCTTC,CASSYSGGNYGYTF
TRBV18,few,TRBJ1-5,NA,TGTGCCAGCTCACCCCTCCCCAATCAGCCCCAGCATTTT,CASSPLPNQPQHF
TRBV15,NA,TRBJ1-1,NA,TGTGCCACCAGCGCGCCAATACAGGGATTCGTTGAAGCTTTCTTT,CATSAPIQGFVEAFF
TRBV28,NA,TRBJ1-2,TRBD1,TGTGCCAGCAGTCTTCCGAGTCCCGGGACAGGGGTCGGGGGCTACACCTTC,CASSLPSPGTGVGGYTF
TRBV6-5,NA,TRBJ2-7,NA,TGTGCCAGCAGTCCCGGGACATACCTGTACGAGCAGTACTTC,CASSPGTYLYEQYF
TRBV7-9,NA,TRBJ2-1,TRBD2,TGTGCCAGCAGCCAGCAGCGGGAGGGCCACGGAAATGAGCAGTTCTTC,CASSQQREGHGNEQFF
TRBV19,NA,TRBJ2-1,NA,TGTGCCAGTAGTAATGCAGTCAATGAGCAGTTCTTC,CASSNAVNEQFF
TRBV18,NA,TRBJ2-4,TRBD1,TGTGCCAGCTCACTCCTCCCCCCGGGACAGGGGTGGGAAAACATTCAGTACTTC,CASSLLPPGQGWENIQYF
TRBV19,NA,TRBJ1-3,NA,TGTGCCAGTAGTATAGAGGGCAGCTTCTCTGGAAACACCATATATTTT,CASSIEGSFSGNTIYF
TRBV7-2,NA,TRBJ1-2,NA,TGTGCCAGCAGCTACGACGGGACATCCAACTATGGCTACACCTTC,CASSYDGTSNYGYTF
TRBV5-5,once,TRBJ1-1,TRBD1,TGTGCCAGCAGCTACAGGGGCACTGAAGCTTTCTTT,CASSYRGTEAFF
TRBV18,NA,TRBJ2-1,TRBD2,TGTGCCAGCTCACCGTCAACGGGAGGCAATGAGCAGTTCTTC,CASSPSTGGNEQFF
TRBV6-4,few,TRBJ1-2,NA,TGTGCCAGCAGTTACAGGGTTGGATATGGCTACACCTTC,CASSYRVGYGYTF
TRBV2,few,TRBJ2-7,NA,TGTGCCAGCAGTGACCCTCGTGGAGTGGAGCAGTACTTC,CASSDPRGVEQYF
TRBV10-3,NA,TRBJ2-5,TRBD2,TGTGCCATCAGTGACCCCTCGGGAGGAGCGGAGACCCAGTACTTC,CAISDPSGGAETQYF
TRBV5-1,NA,TRBJ1-4,NA,TGCGCCAGCAGCGATGTAGATCCGGAGGAAAAACTGTTTTTT,CASSDVDPEEKLFF
TRBV7-9,NA,TRBJ1-4,NA,TGTGCCAGCAGCCCCAGTGGCGGTGGCAATGAAAAACTGTTTTTT,CASSPSGGGNEKLFF
TRBV27,NA,TRBJ1-6,TRBD1,TGTGCCAGCAGTTTAGACAGGGTGGGATCACCCCTCCACTTT,CASSLDRVGSPLHF
TRBV2,few,TRBJ2-2,NA,TGTGCCAGCAGTCCAGGGGGGCGGACCGGGGAGCTGTTTTTT,CASSPGGRTGELFF
TRBV6-5,NA,TRBJ1-2,NA,TGTGCCAGCGCCACCAGGGGCCTTGGCTACACCTTC,CASATRGLGYTF
TRBV28,NA,TRBJ1-5,NA,TGTGCCAGCACCTTCCCGAATCAGCCCCAGCATTTT,CASTFPNQPQHF
TRBV3-1/TRBV3-2,NA,TRBJ2-1,TRBD2,TGTGCCAGCAGCCCGCTAGCGGGATCCTACAATGAGCAGTTCTTC,CASSPLAGSYNEQFF
TRBV27,NA,TRBJ1-5,TRBD1,TGTGCCAGCAGTTACAGGGGGCCCCCTTATAGCAATCAGCCCCAGCATTTT,CASSYRGPPYSNQPQHF
TRBV2,NA,TRBJ1-5,TRBD1,TGTGCCAGCCTCGGGACAGATTCGAGCAATCAGCCCCAGCATTTT,CASLGTDSSNQPQHF
TRBV7-9,NA,TRBJ2-3,TRBD2,TGTGCCAGCGGGCCCTTTAGCGGGAGGGCCGAGGATACGCAGTATTTT,CASGPFSGRAEDTQYF
TRBV6-2/TRBV6-3,NA,TRBJ2-5,TRBD2,TGTGCCAGCAGCCTCGGACTAGCGGGAGTAAAGACCCAGTACTTC,CASSLGLAGVKTQYF
TRBV30,few,TRBJ2-5,NA,TGTGCCTGGAGTGTACGCCGGACTACCCCGGGGAGGACCCAGTACTTC,CAWSVRRTTPGRTQYF
TRBV7-3,NA,TRBJ1-1,NA,TGTGCCAGCAGCTTAGACTCGAACACTGAAGCTTTCTTT,CASSLDSNTEAFF
TRBV6-5,NA,TRBJ1-3,NA,TGTGCCAGCAGACTAGACCATAGCTCTGGAAACACCATATATTTT,CASRLDHSSGNTIYF
TRBV6-6,NA,TRBJ1-5,TRBD1,TGTGCCAGCAGACCCGACAGGGGGAAACAGCCCCAGCATTTT,CASRPDRGKQPQHF
TRBV5-4,NA,TRBJ1-1,NA,TGTGCCAGCAGCTTGGGAGCGGCACGGGGCACTGAAGCTTTCTTT,CASSLGAARGTEAFF
TRBV18,NA,TRBJ1-1,TRBD1,TGTGCCAGCTCACCAGTGGAGGGGGCGAGCACTGAAGCTTTCTTT,CASSPVEGASTEAFF
TRBV5-1,NA,TRBJ1-4,NA,TGCGCCAGCAGCCCAGATCCGGACAGAAGAAATGAAAAACTGTTTTTT,CASSPDPDRRNEKLFF
TRBV12-5,NA,TRBJ2-2,TRBD2,TGTGCTAGTGGTTTGGCGCTAGCGGGAGGGCCGAACACCGGGGAGCTGTTTTTT,CASGLALAGGPNTGELFF
TRBV7-6,NA,TRBJ2-7,TRBD2,TGTGCCAGCAGCTTAGCGCCTGGCGGGAGTGGCTCCTACGAGCAGTACTTC,CASSLAPGGSGSYEQYF
TRBV24-1,NA,TRBJ2-3,TRBD2,TGTGCCACCAGTGATTTCTGGACTAGCGGGAGCACAGATACGCAGTATTTT,CATSDFWTSGSTDTQYF
TRBV30,NA,TRBJ1-4,NA,TGTGCCTGGAGTGGCGTGTTTAATGAAAAACTGTTTTTT,CAWSGVFNEKLFF
TRBV9,NA,TRBJ2-1,TRBD2,TGTGCCAGCAGCGTAGGGACTAGCGGGAGCCACAATGAGCAGTTCTTC,CASSVGTSGSHNEQFF
TRBV4-1,NA,TRBJ2-7,TRBD1,TGCGCCAGCAGCGCCGGACAGGGGGGGTCCTACGAGCAGTACTTC,CASSAGQGGSYEQYF
TRBV28,NA,TRBJ1-2,NA,TGTGCCAGCAGTGCTATCAAACAGGGCGAGCACTATGGCTACACCTTC,CASSAIKQGEHYGYTF
TRBV19,NA,TRBJ2-5,TRBD2,TGTGCCAGTAGTATAGGCGGGGGTTGGGGGACCCCTGAAGAGACCCAGTACTTC,CASSIGGGWGTPEETQYF
TRBV7-3,NA,TRBJ1-6,TRBD1,TGTGCCAGCAGCCAACGGGACAGCAGAATGGGTTCACCCCTCCACTTT,CASSQRDSRMGSPLHF
TRBV18,NA,TRBJ1-3,TRBD1,TGTGCCAGCTCATTGGACAGGGCGGGCGGAAACACCATATATTTT,CASSLDRAGGNTIYF
TRBV30,NA,TRBJ1-1,NA,TGTGCCTGGAGTCCGGGAAGCGAGACTGAAGCTTTCTTT,CAWSPGSETEAFF
TRBV5-1,few,TRBJ1-1,NA,TGCGCCAGCAGCTTGGGACCTGGGGCAGGGGTCCCCGCGGCTGAAGCTTTCTTT,CASSLGPGAGVPAAEAFF
TRBV6-5,NA,TRBJ1-1,NA,TGTGCCAGCAGTTGGAGTTTGAACACTGAAGCTTTCTTT,CASSWSLNTEAFF
TRBV3-1/TRBV3-2,NA,TRBJ2-4,NA,TGTGCCAGCAGGGCCCAGGGGGCCAAAAACATTCAGTACTTC,CASRAQGAKNIQYF
TRBV6-5,once,TRBJ1-1,NA,TGTGCCAGCAAGGTCTTGAATGGAGGAGCTTTCTTT,CASKVLNGGAFF
TRBV4-1,NA,TRBJ2-3,TRBD2,TGCGCCAGCAGCCAACCCAAGGGACTAGCGGGGTCCACAGATACGCAGTATTTT,CASSQPKGLAGSTDTQYF
TRBV19,NA,TRBJ1-1,NA,TGTGCCAGTAGTGCCCCCCGGGGGGAGAGGAACACTGAAGCTTTCTTT,CASSAPRGERNTEAFF
TRBV2,NA,TRBJ2-6,NA,TGTGCCAGCAAACAGGAGTCTGGGGCCAACGTCCTGACTTTC,CASKQESGANVLTF
TRBV2,NA,TRBJ2-5,NA,TGTGCCAGCAGGGACCGTGGAGGGGAGACCCAGTACTTC,CASRDRGGETQYF
TRBV5-1,NA,TRBJ1-5,TRBD1,TGCGCCAGCAGCCCTACAGGGGGGCATCAGCCCCAGCATTTT,CASSPTGGHQPQHF
TRBV29-1,NA,TRBJ1-4,NA,TGCAGCGTTGAAGTCCGGACTCCAACTAATGAAAAACTGTTTTTT,CSVEVRTPTNEKLFF
TRBV6-5,once,TRBJ1-5,TRBD1,TGTGCCAGCAACGACAGGGGGAGCAATCAGCCCCAGCATTTT,CASNDRGSNQPQHF
TRBV2,NA,TRBJ2-2,NA,TGTGCCAGCAGTGAATCCGGCGGGGAGCTGTTTTTT,CASSESGGELFF
TRBV19,NA,TRBJ2-1,NA,TGTGCCAGTAGTATAGGGGGAGGCTACAATGAGCAGTTCTTC,CASSIGGGYNEQFF
TRBV29-1,NA,TRBJ2-3,TRBD2,TGCAGCGTTGAAGATCTTGCTAGCGGTAGCACAGATACGCAGTATTTT,CSVEDLASGSTDTQYF
TRBV2,NA,TRBJ1-2,TRBD1,TGTGCCAGCAGTGAGCAGGGGGCGGTCGGCTACACCTTC,CASSEQGAVGYTF